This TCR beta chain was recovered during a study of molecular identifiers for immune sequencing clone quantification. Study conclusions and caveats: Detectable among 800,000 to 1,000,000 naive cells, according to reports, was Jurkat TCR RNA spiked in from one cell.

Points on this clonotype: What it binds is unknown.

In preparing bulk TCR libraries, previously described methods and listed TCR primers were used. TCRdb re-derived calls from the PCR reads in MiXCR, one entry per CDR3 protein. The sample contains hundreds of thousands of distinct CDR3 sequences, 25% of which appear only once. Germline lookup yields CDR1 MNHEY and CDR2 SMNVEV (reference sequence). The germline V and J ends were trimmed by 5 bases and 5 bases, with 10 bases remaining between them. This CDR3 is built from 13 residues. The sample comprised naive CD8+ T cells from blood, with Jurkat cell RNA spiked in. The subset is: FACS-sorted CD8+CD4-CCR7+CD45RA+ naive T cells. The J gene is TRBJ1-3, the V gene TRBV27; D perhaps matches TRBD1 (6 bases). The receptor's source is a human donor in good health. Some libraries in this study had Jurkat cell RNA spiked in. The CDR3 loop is CASSNRDRNTIYF. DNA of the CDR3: TGTGCCAGCAGTAACAGGGATAGAAACACCATATATTTT.